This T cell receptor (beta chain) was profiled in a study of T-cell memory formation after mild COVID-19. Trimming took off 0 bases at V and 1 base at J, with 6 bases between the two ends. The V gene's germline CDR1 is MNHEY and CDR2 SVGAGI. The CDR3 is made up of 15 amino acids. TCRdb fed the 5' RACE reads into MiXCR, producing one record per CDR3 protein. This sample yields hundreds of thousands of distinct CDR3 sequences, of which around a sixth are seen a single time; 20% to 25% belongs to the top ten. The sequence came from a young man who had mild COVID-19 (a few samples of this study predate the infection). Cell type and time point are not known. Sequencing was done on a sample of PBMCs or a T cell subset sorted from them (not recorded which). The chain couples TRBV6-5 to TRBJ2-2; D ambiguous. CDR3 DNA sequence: TGTGCCAGCAGTTACTCGTACGGGAACACCGGGGAGCTGTTTTTT. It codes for CASSYSYGNTGELFF.